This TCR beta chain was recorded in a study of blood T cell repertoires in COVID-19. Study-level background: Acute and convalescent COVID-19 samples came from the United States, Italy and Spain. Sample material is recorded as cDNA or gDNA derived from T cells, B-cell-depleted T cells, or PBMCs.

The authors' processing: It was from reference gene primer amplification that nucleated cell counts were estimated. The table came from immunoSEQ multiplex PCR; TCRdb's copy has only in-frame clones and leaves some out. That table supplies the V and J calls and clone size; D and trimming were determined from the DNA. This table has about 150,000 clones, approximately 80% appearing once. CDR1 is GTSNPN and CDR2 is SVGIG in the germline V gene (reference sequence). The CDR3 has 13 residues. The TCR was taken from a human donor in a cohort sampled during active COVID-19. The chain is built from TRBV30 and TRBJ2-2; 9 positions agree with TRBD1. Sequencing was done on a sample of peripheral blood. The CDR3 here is CARDREYTGELFF. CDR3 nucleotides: TGTGCGCGGGACAGGGAGTACACCGGGGAGCTGTTTTTT.